This is a list of T cell receptor beta chains from one sample in a study of blood T cell repertoires in COVID-19. Produced via immunoSEQ multiplex PCR; TCRdb's table is partial and in-frame only. The data contain around 150,000 clones, around 84% of them singletons. Sequencing was carried out using peripheral blood. These receptors were obtained from a woman older than 75 with acute or convalescent COVID-19. Both conserved end residues are part of each CDR3. D genes are given only for firm matches. Clone size appears in some rows only: once, few, many, or a class for an expanded clone.

cdr3_aa: CSLGLGTDTQYF
clone_size: NA
v_call: TRBV29-1
d_call: NA

cdr3_aa: CASSSSGLELYGYTF
clone_size: NA
v_call: TRBV6-6
d_call: NA

cdr3_aa: CASGYRGNEQFF
clone_size: NA
v_call: TRBV27
d_call: TRBD1

cdr3_aa: CSVKDRVTYNEQFF
clone_size: NA
v_call: TRBV29-1
d_call: TRBD1

cdr3_aa: CASSSDRVSCEQYF
clone_size: NA
v_call: TRBV21-1
d_call: NA

cdr3_aa: CASSDRVKETQYF
clone_size: NA
v_call: TRBV6-5
d_call: TRBD1

cdr3_aa: CASSLARTGWLAGELFF
clone_size: NA
v_call: TRBV7-2
d_call: NA

cdr3_aa: CASSQTSGLAGGLGQFF
clone_size: NA
v_call: TRBV5-1
d_call: TRBD2

cdr3_aa: CASSLFLVRSYNSPLHF
clone_size: NA
v_call: TRBV5-4
d_call: NA

cdr3_aa: CASSVAVREREDNIQYF
clone_size: NA
v_call: TRBV9
d_call: TRBD2

cdr3_aa: CASSVAGSGNEKLFF
clone_size: NA
v_call: TRBV25-1
d_call: NA

cdr3_aa: CAISDGGKAQPQHF
clone_size: NA
v_call: TRBV10-3
d_call: NA

cdr3_aa: CASSLAGDPYNSPLHF
clone_size: NA
v_call: TRBV7-9
d_call: NA

cdr3_aa: CASSLELAGGPTDTQYF
clone_size: NA
v_call: TRBV7-2
d_call: TRBD2

cdr3_aa: CASSLGGLSYNEQFF
clone_size: NA
v_call: TRBV28
d_call: NA

cdr3_aa: CASSSLIRTITSVAYEQYF
clone_size: once
v_call: TRBV28
d_call: TRBD2

cdr3_aa: CASSQDVRQRNEKLFF
clone_size: once
v_call: TRBV4-2
d_call: NA

cdr3_aa: CASSVNTGNTIYF
clone_size: NA
v_call: TRBV25-1
d_call: NA

cdr3_aa: CASSLAPITSYEQYF
clone_size: NA
v_call: TRBV5-6
d_call: NA

cdr3_aa: CASSRFPGGFNNEQFF
clone_size: NA
v_call: TRBV7-3
d_call: TRBD2

cdr3_aa: CASSFLGLQGAHTDTQYF
clone_size: NA
v_call: TRBV27
d_call: TRBD1

cdr3_aa: CASSIGGHGSTEAFF
clone_size: NA
v_call: TRBV19
d_call: NA

cdr3_aa: CASSLGGVGTGHEQYF
clone_size: NA
v_call: TRBV28
d_call: NA

cdr3_aa: CENGTGGNTIYF
clone_size: NA
v_call: TRBV9
d_call: TRBD1

cdr3_aa: CASSQDVTGANEKLFF
clone_size: NA
v_call: TRBV4-1
d_call: NA

cdr3_aa: CASIRLDDNEQFF
clone_size: NA
v_call: TRBV12-3/TRBV12-4
d_call: NA

cdr3_aa: CASSGGQVQTGELFF
clone_size: NA
v_call: TRBV5-4
d_call: TRBD1

cdr3_aa: CASSPQSGTSGSTDTQYF
clone_size: NA
v_call: TRBV7-9
d_call: TRBD2

cdr3_aa: CASSLTGSQPQHF
clone_size: NA
v_call: TRBV5-1
d_call: NA

cdr3_aa: CASSPYVSGEQYF
clone_size: NA
v_call: TRBV28
d_call: NA

cdr3_aa: CATSERLTGTNYGYTF
clone_size: NA
v_call: TRBV24-1
d_call: TRBD1

cdr3_aa: CASSVGDSIDEQYF
clone_size: NA
v_call: TRBV2
d_call: NA

cdr3_aa: CASSFPVVAGPEQYF
clone_size: NA
v_call: TRBV7-9
d_call: TRBD2

cdr3_aa: CASRTGTSGIGEQFF
clone_size: NA
v_call: TRBV6-6
d_call: TRBD2

cdr3_aa: CASSKTSGGTDTQYF
clone_size: NA
v_call: TRBV2
d_call: TRBD2

cdr3_aa: CASSVDRNYGYTF
clone_size: NA
v_call: TRBV9
d_call: NA

cdr3_aa: CASSQARGTGELFF
clone_size: once
v_call: TRBV14
d_call: NA

cdr3_aa: CSHSGTGAGDTQYF
clone_size: once
v_call: TRBV29-1
d_call: TRBD1

cdr3_aa: CASSLPGDLSNYGYTF
clone_size: NA
v_call: TRBV5-4
d_call: NA

cdr3_aa: CSSERTSGDEQFF
clone_size: NA
v_call: TRBV29-1
d_call: TRBD2

cdr3_aa: CASAPWKKRFQYQETQYF
clone_size: NA
v_call: TRBV27
d_call: NA